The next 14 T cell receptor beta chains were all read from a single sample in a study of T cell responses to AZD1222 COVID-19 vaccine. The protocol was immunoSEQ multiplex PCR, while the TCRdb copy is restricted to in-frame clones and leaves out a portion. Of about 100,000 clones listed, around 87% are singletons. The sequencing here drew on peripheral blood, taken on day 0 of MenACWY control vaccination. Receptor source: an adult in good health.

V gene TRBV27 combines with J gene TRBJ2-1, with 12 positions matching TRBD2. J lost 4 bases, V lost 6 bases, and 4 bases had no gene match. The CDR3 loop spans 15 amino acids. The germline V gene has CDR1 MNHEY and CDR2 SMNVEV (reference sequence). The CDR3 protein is CASSPGLAGYNEQFF. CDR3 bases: TGTGCCAGCAGCCCGGGACTAGCGGGTTACAATGAGCAGTTCTTC.

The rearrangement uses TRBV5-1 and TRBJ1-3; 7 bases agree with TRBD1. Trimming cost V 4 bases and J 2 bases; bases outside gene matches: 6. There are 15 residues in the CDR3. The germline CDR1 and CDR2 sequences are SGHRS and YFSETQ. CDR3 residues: CASSNPQGAGNTIYF. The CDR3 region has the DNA TGCGCCAGCAGCAACCCTCAGGGGGCTGGAAACACCATATATTTT.

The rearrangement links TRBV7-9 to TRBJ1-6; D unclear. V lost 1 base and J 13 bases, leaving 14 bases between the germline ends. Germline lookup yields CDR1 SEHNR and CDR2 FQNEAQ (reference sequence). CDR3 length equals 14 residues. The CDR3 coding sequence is TGTGCCAGCAGCTTAGATGTCCGCTTGGGGCCCCTCCACTTT. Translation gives CASSLDVRLGPLHF.

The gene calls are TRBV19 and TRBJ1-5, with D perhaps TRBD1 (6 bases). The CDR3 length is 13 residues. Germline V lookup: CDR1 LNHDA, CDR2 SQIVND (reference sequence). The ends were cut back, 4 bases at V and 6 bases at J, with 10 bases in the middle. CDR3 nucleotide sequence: TGTGCCAGTAGTAGGGGGCCAGCTCAGCCCCAGCATTTT. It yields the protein CASSRGPAQPQHF. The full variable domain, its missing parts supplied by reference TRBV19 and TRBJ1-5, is DGGITQSPKYLFRKEGQNVTLSCEQNLNHDAMYWYRQDPGQGLRLIYYSQIVNDFQKGDIAEGYSVSREKKESFPLTVTSAQKNPTAFYLCASSRGPAQPQHFGDGTRLSIL.

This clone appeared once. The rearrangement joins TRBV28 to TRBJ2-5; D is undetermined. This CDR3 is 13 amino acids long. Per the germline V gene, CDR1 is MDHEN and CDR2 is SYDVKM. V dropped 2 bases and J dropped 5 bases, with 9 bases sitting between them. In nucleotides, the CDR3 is TGTGCCAGCAGTTTAAACCACCGCGAGACCCAGTACTTC. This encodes CASSLNHRETQYF. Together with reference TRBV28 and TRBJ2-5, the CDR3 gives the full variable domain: DVKVTQSSRYLVKRTGEKVFLECVQDMDHENMFWYRQDPGLGLRLIYFSYDVKMKEKGDIPEGYSVSREKKERFSLILESASTNQTSMYLCASSLNHRETQYFGPGTRLLVL.

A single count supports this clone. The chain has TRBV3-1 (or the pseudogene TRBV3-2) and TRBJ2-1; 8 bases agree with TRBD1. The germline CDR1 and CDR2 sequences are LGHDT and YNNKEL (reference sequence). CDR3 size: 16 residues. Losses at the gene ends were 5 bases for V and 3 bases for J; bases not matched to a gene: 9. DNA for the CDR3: TGTGCCAGCAGCTTCACGGGACAGGCAAACTACAATGAGCAGTTCTTC. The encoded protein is CASSFTGQANYNEQFF.

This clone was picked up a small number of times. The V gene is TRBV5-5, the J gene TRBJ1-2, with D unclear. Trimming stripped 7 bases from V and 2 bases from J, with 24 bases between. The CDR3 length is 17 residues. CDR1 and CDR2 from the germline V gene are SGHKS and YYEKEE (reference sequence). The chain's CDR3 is CASYPSLAERANYGYTF. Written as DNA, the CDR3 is TGTGCCAGCTACCCCAGTTTAGCAGAAAGGGCCAACTATGGCTACACCTTC.

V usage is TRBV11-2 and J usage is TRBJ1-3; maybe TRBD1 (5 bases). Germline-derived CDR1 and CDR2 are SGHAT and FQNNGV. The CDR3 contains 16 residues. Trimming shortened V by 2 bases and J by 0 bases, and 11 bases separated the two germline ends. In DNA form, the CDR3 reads TGTGCCAGCAGCTTAAAGCCAGGGTTCTCTGGAAACACCATATATTTT. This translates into CASSLKPGFSGNTIYF.

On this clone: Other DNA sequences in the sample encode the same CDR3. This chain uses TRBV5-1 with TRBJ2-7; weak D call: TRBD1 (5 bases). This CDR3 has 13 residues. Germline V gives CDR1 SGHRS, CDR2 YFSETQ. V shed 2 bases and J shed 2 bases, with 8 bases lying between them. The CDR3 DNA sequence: TGCGCCAGCAGCTTAGACAGACCCTACGAGCAGTACTTC. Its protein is CASSLDRPYEQYF.

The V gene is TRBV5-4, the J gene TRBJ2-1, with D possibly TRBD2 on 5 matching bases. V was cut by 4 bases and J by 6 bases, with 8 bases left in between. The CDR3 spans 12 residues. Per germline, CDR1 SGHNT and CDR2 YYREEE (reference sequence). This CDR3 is CASSGLVNEQFF. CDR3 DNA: TGTGCCAGCAGCGGACTGGTCAATGAGCAGTTCTTC.

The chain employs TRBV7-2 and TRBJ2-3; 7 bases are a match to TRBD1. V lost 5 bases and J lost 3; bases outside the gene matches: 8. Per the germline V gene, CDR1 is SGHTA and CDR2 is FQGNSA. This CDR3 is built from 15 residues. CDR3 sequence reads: CASSATGQLTDTQYF. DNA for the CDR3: TGTGCCAGCAGCGCAACGGGACAGTTAACAGATACGCAGTATTTT.

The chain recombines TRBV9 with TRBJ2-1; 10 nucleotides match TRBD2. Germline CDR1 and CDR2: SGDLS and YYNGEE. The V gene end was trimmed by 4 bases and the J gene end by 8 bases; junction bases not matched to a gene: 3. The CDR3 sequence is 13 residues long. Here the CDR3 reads CASSYGTSDEQFF. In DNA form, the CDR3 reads TGTGCCAGCAGCTACGGGACTAGCGATGAGCAGTTCTTC.

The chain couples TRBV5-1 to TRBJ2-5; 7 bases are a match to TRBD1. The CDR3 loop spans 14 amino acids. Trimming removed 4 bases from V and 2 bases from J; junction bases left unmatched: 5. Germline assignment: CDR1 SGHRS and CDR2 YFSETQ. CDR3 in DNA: TGCGCCAGCAGCCTGGGGACAGCGCAAGAGACCCAGTACTTC. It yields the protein CASSLGTAQETQYF.

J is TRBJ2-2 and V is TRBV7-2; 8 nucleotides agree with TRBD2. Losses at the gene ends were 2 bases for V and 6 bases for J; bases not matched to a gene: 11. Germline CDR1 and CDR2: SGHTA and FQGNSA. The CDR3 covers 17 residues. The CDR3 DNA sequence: TGTGCCAGCAGCTTAAGGGCTGGCGGGGGGAGGGCCGGGGAGCTGTTTTTT. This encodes CASSLRAGGGRAGELFF.